Listed here are 9 T cell receptor beta chains from one sample, sequenced in a study of shared clonotypes between healthy human individuals. CD8 cells classed as naive were CD45RO-negative and positively selected for CCR7, excluding terminally differentiated effector memory CD45RA+ cells. Method: immunoSEQ multiplex PCR; TCRdb's copy keeps in-frame clones and lacks some. The sample lists roughly 2.1 million clones; about 93% were seen once. Sequenced sample: naive CD8+ T cells from PBMCs. These receptors originate from a man aged 18 to 35 in good health. Some clones in this sample may be carry-over from other donors' samples.

The CDR3 sequence is CASSSTGAKAFF. The CDR3 DNA is TGTGCCAGCAGTTCGACAGGGGCTAAAGCTTTCTTT. The chain uses TRBV27 and TRBJ1-1, with 8 nucleotides matching TRBD1. Trimming cost V 4 bases and J 9 bases; bases outside gene matches: 4. The CDR3 extends over 12 amino acids. Germline CDR1 reads MNHEY; CDR2 reads SMNVEV (reference sequence).

The chain joins TRBV7-6 to TRBJ1-2, with D perhaps matching TRBD1 (5 bases). In germline, CDR1 is SGHVS, CDR2 FNYEAQ. The CDR3 has 13 residues. V was pared by 9 bases and J by 3 bases, with 14 bases between. This CDR3 reads CASSEGIDYGYTF. The CDR3 DNA reads as TGTGCCAGTTCTGAGGGGATTGACTATGGCTACACCTTC.

The genes are TRBV28 and TRBJ2-7; a weak D match, TRBD1 (7 bases). With 4 bases removed from V and 3 bases from J, the gap between germline ends came to 13 bases. CDR3 length: 14 amino acids. Germline V gene sequence: CDR1 MDHEN, CDR2 SYDVKM. The CDR3 DNA follows: TGTGCCAGCAGTTCCGACAGGGAGGTCTACGAGCAGTACTTC. Protein: CASSSDREVYEQYF.

The genes are TRBV4-1 and TRBJ2-7; TRBD2 matches at 7 bases. The J segment lost 3 bases and the V segment lost 1 base, leaving 6 bases of the junction unmatched. This CDR3 has 15 amino acids. Germline V CDR1 and CDR2: MGHRA, YSYEKL. In nucleotides, the CDR3 is TGCGCCAGCAGCCAAGCCCCAGGACTAGTCTACGAGCAGTACTTC. Residues: CASSQAPGLVYEQYF.

The chain employs TRBV7-9 and TRBJ2-3; D not resolved. Trimming took 4 bases from V and 5 from J, leaving 19 bases between them. The CDR3 spans 16 residues. Looked up from germline, CDR1 is SEHNR and CDR2 is FQNEAQ (reference sequence). This CDR3 is CASSSSWGYSEDTQYF. The CDR3 DNA sequence: TGTGCCAGCAGCTCATCGTGGGGATACTCGGAAGATACGCAGTATTTT.

V gene TRBV30 combines with J gene TRBJ1-6, with D possibly being TRBD1 (6 bases). V was cut by 5 bases and J by 3 bases, with 14 bases left in between. The CDR3 spans 15 residues. Germline CDR1 GTSNPN, CDR2 SVGIG (reference sequence). As DNA, the CDR3 is TGTGCCTGGGACCCGCAGGGGAGCTATAATTCACCCCTCCACTTT. This translates into CAWDPQGSYNSPLHF.

Written as DNA, the CDR3 is TGTGCCAGCAGTGAAGAGGGGCCGGGACAGGGCGGCTATGGCTACACCTTC. Translation gives CASSEEGPGQGGYGYTF. V usage is TRBV6-1 and J usage is TRBJ1-2, with 9 nucleotides matching TRBD1. Germline CDR1 and CDR2: MNHNS and SASEGT. Unmatched junction bases numbered 10, after V lost 1 base and J lost 4 bases. The CDR3 covers 17 residues.

The chain uses TRBV6-5 and TRBJ2-7; TRBD1 is a possible D gene (5 bases). The V end was cut by 0 bases, the J end by 2 bases, with 14 bases between. This CDR3 comprises 16 residues. Germline lookup yields CDR1 MNHEY and CDR2 SVGAGI. CDR3 region: CASSYSRGSQPYEQYF. In DNA, the CDR3 is TGTGCCAGCAGTTACTCAAGGGGCTCCCAGCCCTACGAGCAGTACTTC.

CDR3 nucleotide sequence: TGTGCCAGCAGTCTCCTGGCCCCCACAGATACGCAGTATTTT. It is translated as CASSLLAPTDTQYF. V usage is TRBV28 and J usage is TRBJ2-3; the D is unclear. The CDR3 sequence is 14 residues long. CDR1 is MDHEN, CDR2 SYDVKM, per germline. Trimming took 5 bases from V and 2 from J, leaving 11 bases between them.